The source of this T cell receptor (beta chain) is a study of T cell changes during pregnancy in multiple sclerosis. V dropped 1 base and J dropped 5 bases, with 11 bases sitting between them. CDR1 and CDR2 (germline): LGHNA, YSLEER. This CDR3 comprises 14 residues. Repertoires were generated with immunoSEQ multiplex PCR, while TCRdb's copy carries only in-frame clones and drops some. The sample includes approximately 28,000 clones, 92% of them seen just once. The sequence was obtained from a female donor in good health, enrolled as a control in a pregnancy study. The chain recombines TRBV4-3 with TRBJ1-1; D might be TRBD1 (6 bases). Sequencing was performed on peripheral blood, taken in the first trimester of pregnancy. The CDR3 loop reads CASSQGRGGTEAFF. The CDR3 DNA follows: TGCGCCAGCAGCCAAGGGAGGGGGGGAACTGAAGCTTTCTTT.